The clone carrying this TCR beta chain came up many times. The antigen is not known. This CDR3 has 12 amino acids. Germline CDR1 MDHEN, CDR2 SYDVKM. V lost 5 bases, J lost 3 bases, and 7 bases lay in between. TCR alpha and beta CDR3 regions were amplified from RNA using iRepertoire nested multiplex PCR. One-step reverse transcription and amplification started from approximately 100-400 ng of tissue mRNA or PBMC total RNA. Using its own MiXCR run on the multiplex PCR reads, TCRdb lists one record per CDR3 protein. The sample has under 200,000 distinct CDR3 sequences, 32% seen once. The data were obtained in a study of glioma-infiltrating T cells. Study observations and caveats: Non-neoplastic patients had below-expected tissue-blood divergence, while all gliomas exceeded expectation. Very few CDR3 sequences were shared between tissue and blood.

This sequence was found in a human donor with low-grade glioma or glioblastoma, undergoing nonglioma brain surgery, or in good health (not recorded which). Specimen: glioma tissue, nonneoplastic brain tissue, or PBMCs (not recorded which). J is TRBJ1-1 and V is TRBV28; a possible D gene is TRBD1 (5 bases). The CDR3 region has the DNA TGTGCCAGCAGTCAACAGGACACTGAAGCTTTCTTT. Translating gives CASSQQDTEAFF.